One sample yielded the 29 T cell receptor beta chains listed below, sequenced in a study of technical replicates of blood from a handful of donors (dated 2017 in TCRdb). The library was made by the immunoSEQ multiplex PCR assay. TCRdb stores this immuneACCESS table with in-frame sequences only. Part of the clones is absent; in the studies checked, under half of the shortfall reflects unresolved V genes, and no reason is known for the rest. This sample holds over 45,000 clones; around 90% were observed only once. The ten most abundant clones make up 3.9% of the sample. Sequencing was done on a sample of PBMCs. The receptors were sampled from a human donor in good health. Some clones in this sample may be carry-over from other donors' samples.

J is TRBJ1-2 and V is TRBV19, with no clear D. Between the trimmed V and J ends, which lost 7 bases and 5 bases, there was a span of 20 bases. The CDR3 runs to 15 residues. Per germline, CDR1 LNHDA and CDR2 SQIVND (reference sequence). DNA of the CDR3: TGTGCCAGTACCAACACAGTATCAACAACTTATGGCTACACCTTC. It encodes CASTNTVSTTYGYTF.

The chain recombines TRBV5-6 with TRBJ2-3; the match to TRBD1 covers 12 bases. J lost 3 bases, V lost 1 base, and 3 bases had no gene match. This CDR3 comprises 16 residues. Per the germline V gene, CDR1 is SGHDT and CDR2 is YYEEEE. CDR3 nucleotides: TGTGCCAGCAGCTTGACGGGACAGGGGGCAACAGATACGCAGTATTTT. Translation gives CASSLTGQGATDTQYF.

The chain recombines TRBV5-4 with TRBJ1-1; 7 nucleotides match TRBD1. After removal of 3 bases from V and 4 bases from J, the junction contained 12 bases not matched to a gene. CDR1 is SGHNT and CDR2 is YYREEE in the germline V gene (reference sequence). The CDR3 is 16 amino acids. The CDR3 sequence is CASSWGTVNRGTEAFF. DNA of the CDR3: TGTGCCAGCAGCTGGGGGACAGTCAATAGGGGCACTGAAGCTTTCTTT.

This chain uses TRBV27 with TRBJ2-7, with D possibly being TRBD2 (6 bases). The CDR3 extends over 18 amino acids. Trimming pared 2 bases from V and 1 base from J, leaving 21 bases between. Germline V CDR1 and CDR2: MNHEY, SMNVEV (reference sequence). In DNA, the CDR3 is TGTGCCAGCAGTTTAAGGTTCCATGTCGGGGGACCATCCTACGAGCAGTACTTC. Protein: CASSLRFHVGGPSYEQYF.

The rearrangement joins TRBV10-3 to TRBJ1-6; D not resolved. The germline V gene has CDR1 ENHRY and CDR2 SYGVKD. The CDR3 loop spans 15 amino acids. Trimming took off 0 bases at V and 9 bases at J, with 12 bases between the two ends. DNA of the CDR3: TGTGCCATCAGTGAGTCCCCAGGCTCGAGTTCACCCCTCCACTTT. Translation: CAISESPGSSSPLHF.

In DNA, the CDR3 is TGCGCCAGCAGCCTACTATCAGGGGTCGGAAACTATGGCTACACCTTC. Its protein product is CASSLLSGVGNYGYTF. This sequence joins TRBV5-1 and TRBJ1-2; TRBD1 is a possible D gene (6 bases). The CDR3 is made up of 16 amino acids. Germline V CDR1 and CDR2: SGHRS, YFSETQ. Trimming removed 4 bases at V and 2 bases at J, with 18 bases between.

The V gene is TRBV15, the J gene TRBJ1-6; TRBD1 matches 9 bases. The V segment lost 4 bases and the J segment 7 bases; nucleotides outside the gene matches: 2. The CDR3 contains 14 residues. Germline V gene sequence: CDR1 LNHNV, CDR2 YYDKDF (reference sequence). The CDR3 spells CATSTDRGNSPLHF. The CDR3 DNA follows: TGTGCCACCAGCACCGACAGGGGGAATTCACCCCTCCACTTT.

The genes are TRBV4-2 and TRBJ1-1; the D gene is possibly TRBD1 (6 bases). The CDR3 has 14 residues. Between the trimmed V and J ends, which lost 3 bases and 4 bases, there was a span of 12 bases. Looked up from germline, CDR1 is LGHNA and CDR2 is YNFKEQ. The CDR3 nucleotides are TGTGCCAGCAGCCACGAAAGGGGGGGCACTGAAGCTTTCTTT. Translation gives CASSHERGGTEAFF.

The V call is TRBV5-1, the J call TRBJ1-5, with 7 bases fitting TRBD1. The CDR3 covers 13 residues. The germline gives CDR1 SGHRS, CDR2 YFSETQ. V lost 2 bases, J lost 4 bases, and 0 bases stayed unmatched. The CDR3 DNA reads TGCGCCAGCAGCTTACAGGGGAATCAGCCCCAGCATTTT. This encodes CASSLQGNQPQHF.

The gene calls are TRBV19 and TRBJ2-7, with 7 bases aligning to TRBD1. CDR1 is LNHDA, CDR2 SQIVND, per germline (reference sequence). The trim removed 5 bases at V and 7 bases at J, leaving 8 bases unmatched. CDR3 length: 13 residues. CDR3 nucleotide sequence: TGTGCCAGTAGTGTAGTCAGGGGGTATGAGCAGTACTTC. Protein: CASSVVRGYEQYF. The complete variable domain, with remaining parts taken from reference TRBV19 and TRBJ2-7, reads DGGITQSPKYLFRKEGQNVTLSCEQNLNHDAMYWYRQDPGQGLRLIYYSQIVNDFQKGDIAEGYSVSREKKESFPLTVTSAQKNPTAFYLCASSVVRGYEQYFGPGTRLTVT.

The DNA for the CDR3 is TGTGCCATCAGTGAACTCGCTTACGGGGAGCTGTTTTTT. It specifies CAISELAYGELFF. This chain connects TRBV10-3 to TRBJ2-2, with D hard to call. This CDR3 spans 13 amino acids. The ends were cut back, 3 bases at V and 7 bases at J, with 9 bases in the middle. Germline V gene sequence: CDR1 ENHRY, CDR2 SYGVKD.

The V and J genes are TRBV5-1 and TRBJ2-7; D call uncertain. The CDR3 loop spans 13 amino acids. Germline V gene lookup returns CDR1 SGHRS and CDR2 YFSETQ. V dropped 0 bases and J dropped 3 bases, with 7 bases sitting between them. CDR3 DNA sequence: TGCGCCAGCAGCTTGGCCGAGGACTACGAGCAGTACTTC. It is translated as CASSLAEDYEQYF. Variable domain in full (rest from reference TRBV5-1 and TRBJ2-7): KAGVTQTPRYLIKTRGQQVTLSCSPISGHRSVSWYQQTPGQGLQFLFEYFSETQRNKGNFPGRFSGRQFSNSRSEMNVSTLELGDSALYLCASSLAEDYEQYFGPGTRLTVT.

This rearrangement joins TRBV5-1 to TRBJ1-1, with 8 bases lining up with TRBD1. The CDR3 runs to 12 residues. With V trimmed by 4 bases and J by 8 bases, 4 bases remained unmatched. Germline V gene data show CDR1 as SGHRS and CDR2 as YFSETQ. The CDR3 DNA follows: TGCGCCAGCAGCAGGGGGACAGGAGAAGCTTTCTTT. This encodes CASSRGTGEAFF.

The genes are TRBV7-8 and TRBJ2-7, with 7 bases that match TRBD1. Germline CDR1 is SGHVS and CDR2 is FQNEAQ. V lost 3 bases, J lost 2 bases, and 7 bases stayed unmatched. This CDR3 is built from 15 residues. In nucleotides, the CDR3 is TGTGCCAGCAGCTTGCTCGGGACAGCAACCTACGAGCAGTACTTC. Translated: CASSLLGTATYEQYF.

This chain links TRBV25-1 with TRBJ1-4; D remains ambiguous. V was pared by 0 bases and J by 8 bases, with 10 bases between. Germline CDR1 reads MGHDK; CDR2 reads SYGVNS. This CDR3 region has 14 residues. CDR3 protein: CASSEYGREEKLFF. The CDR3 coding sequence is TGTGCCAGCAGTGAATATGGGAGGGAGGAAAAACTGTTTTTT.

CDR3 coding DNA: TGTGCCAGCAGCTTGCCGACCTGGGACAGGGCTCCCAAAAATGACTATGGCTACACCTTC. It yields the protein CASSLPTWDRAPKNDYGYTF. This rearrangement joins TRBV5-8 to TRBJ1-2; 9 bases match TRBD1. This CDR3 is 20 amino acids long. Germline V CDR1 and CDR2: SGHTS, YDEGEE. Unmatched junction bases numbered 19, after V lost 1 base and J lost 3 bases.

This chain joins TRBV19 and TRBJ1-5; 11 nucleotides match TRBD1. CDR1 is LNHDA and CDR2 is SQIVND in the germline V gene (reference sequence). This CDR3 spans 15 amino acids. V shed 5 bases, J shed 2 bases, and the junction held 2 bases outside the gene matches. CDR3 protein: CASSWTGGGNQPQHF. CDR3 DNA sequence: TGTGCCAGTAGTTGGACAGGGGGCGGCAATCAGCCCCAGCATTTT.

CDR3 sequence: CASAPGQGDKNIQYF. In DNA form, the CDR3 reads TGCGCCAGTGCCCCGGGACAGGGGGACAAAAACATTCAGTACTTC. V gene TRBV5-1 combines with J gene TRBJ2-4, with 11 nucleotides matching TRBD1. Trimming took 8 bases from V and 3 from J; bases not matched to a gene: 7. The germline CDR1 and CDR2 sequences are SGHRS and YFSETQ. This CDR3 has 15 amino acids. Variable domain in full (rest from reference TRBV5-1 and TRBJ2-4): KAGVTQTPRYLIKTRGQQVTLSCSPISGHRSVSWYQQTPGQGLQFLFEYFSETQRNKGNFPGRFSGRQFSNSRSEMNVSTLELGDSALYLCASAPGQGDKNIQYFGAGTRLSVL.

This rearrangement joins TRBV7-9 to TRBJ1-2; D remains unclear. The CDR3 covers 15 residues. V was shortened by 8 bases and J by 0 bases, with 16 bases between the two germline ends. The germline V gene encodes CDR1 SEHNR and CDR2 FQNEAQ (reference sequence). CDR3 bases: TGTGCCAGCGAGGGCCGGGGTCAAGCTAACTATGGCTACACCTTC. It translates to CASEGRGQANYGYTF.

The rearrangement joins TRBV12-5 to TRBJ2-7; 9 nucleotides align to TRBD1. V shed 0 bases, J shed 3 bases, and the junction held 6 bases outside the gene matches. CDR1 LGHNT and CDR2 FRNRAP come from the germline V gene. There are 16 residues in the CDR3. The CDR3 is CASGLVIRDRVYEQYF. The CDR3 bases are TGTGCTAGTGGTTTGGTGATCCGGGACAGGGTCTACGAGCAGTACTTC.

The table lists this clone with a count of one. This sequence joins TRBV7-8 and TRBJ2-7; D is possibly TRBD1 (7 bases). CDR1 and CDR2 (germline): SGHVS, FQNEAQ. V dropped 0 bases and J dropped 6 bases, with 12 bases sitting between them. The CDR3 length is 14 residues. The DNA for the CDR3 is TGTGCCAGCAGCTTAGCGAACAGGGGAGGCGAGCAGTACTTC. As protein: CASSLANRGGEQYF.

The genes are TRBV5-1 and TRBJ1-4; 9 nucleotides line up with TRBD1. With V trimmed by 4 bases and J by 5 bases, 9 bases remained unmatched. Germline V gives CDR1 SGHRS, CDR2 YFSETQ. The CDR3 spans 16 residues. The CDR3 nucleotides are TGCGCCAGCAGCGCAGAACCGACAGGGGGAAATGAAAAACTGTTTTTT. Translated: CASSAEPTGGNEKLFF.

The chain carries TRBV18 and TRBJ2-7, with 7 bases that match TRBD1. CDR3 length equals 14 residues. CDR1 is KGHSH and CDR2 is LQKENI in the germline V gene. Unmatched junction bases numbered 7, after V lost 6 bases and J lost 2 bases. This CDR3 reads CASSTGATPYEQYF. The DNA of the CDR3 is TGTGCCAGCTCCACAGGGGCCACTCCCTACGAGCAGTACTTC.

The chain is built from TRBV7-7 and TRBJ2-5, with 12 bases lining up with TRBD2. V lost 4 bases to trimming and J lost 5 bases; unmatched junction nucleotides: 5. Germline CDR1 SSHAT, CDR2 FNYEAQ (reference sequence). The CDR3 has 15 residues. The CDR3 sequence is CASSSGLAGMETQYF. CDR3 nucleotides: TGTGCCAGCAGCTCGGGACTAGCGGGTATGGAGACCCAGTACTTC.

The chain couples TRBV7-6 to TRBJ2-6; D unresolved. CDR1 and CDR2 from the germline V gene are SGHVS and FNYEAQ. V shed 8 bases and J shed 5 bases, with 7 bases lying between them. CDR3 length: 12 residues. The CDR3 coding sequence is TGTGCCAGCTCTCCCTGGGCCAACGTCCTGACTTTC. This gives the protein CASSPWANVLTF.

The V and J genes are TRBV5-6 and TRBJ2-2, with TRBD2 matching over 9 bases. The germline CDR1 and CDR2 sequences are SGHDT and YYEEEE. The length of the CDR3 is 15 residues. V gave up 4 bases and J gave up 7 bases; unmatched junction bases: 8. This CDR3 reads CASSPVSGSGGELFF. The CDR3 region has the DNA TGTGCCAGCAGCCCTGTTAGCGGGAGCGGCGGGGAGCTGTTTTTT.

V is TRBV27 and J is TRBJ2-7; maybe TRBD1 (6 bases). From germline, CDR1 is MNHEY and CDR2 SMNVEV (reference sequence). The CDR3 has 14 amino acids. V lost 6 bases to trimming and J lost 2 bases, with 14 bases between them. CDR3 sequence: CASRYREGPYEQYF. The CDR3 region has the DNA TGTGCCAGCAGATACAGGGAAGGGCCCTACGAGCAGTACTTC.

This clone was seen just once. This chain uses TRBV7-2 with TRBJ2-1; 8 positions agree with TRBD2. This CDR3 has 14 amino acids. V lost 2 bases and J lost 8; bases outside the gene matches: 5. Per germline, CDR1 SGHTA and CDR2 FQGNSA. The CDR3 is CASSLRAGEYEQFF. The CDR3 nucleotides are TGTGCCAGCAGCTTAAGAGCGGGAGAGTATGAGCAGTTCTTC.

The rearrangement links TRBV15 to TRBJ2-1; 7 nucleotides match TRBD1. Germline V gene sequence: CDR1 LNHNV, CDR2 YYDKDF (reference sequence). The CDR3 length is 15 residues. Losses at the gene ends were 4 bases for V and 0 bases for J; bases not matched to a gene: 3. CDR3 amino acids: CATSKGAHSYNEQFF. The CDR3 DNA follows: TGTGCCACCAGCAAGGGGGCCCACTCCTACAATGAGCAGTTCTTC.